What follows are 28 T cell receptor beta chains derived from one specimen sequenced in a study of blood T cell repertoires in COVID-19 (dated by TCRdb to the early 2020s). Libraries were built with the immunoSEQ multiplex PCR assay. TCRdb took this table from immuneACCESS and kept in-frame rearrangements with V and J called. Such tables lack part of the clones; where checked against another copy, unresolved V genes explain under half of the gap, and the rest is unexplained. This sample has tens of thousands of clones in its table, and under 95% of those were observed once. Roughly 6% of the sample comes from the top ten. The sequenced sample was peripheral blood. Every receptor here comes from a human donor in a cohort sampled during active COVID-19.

The CDR3 is CASRQGNSYEQYF. CDR3 in DNA: TGCGCCAGCAGACAGGGGAACTCCTACGAGCAGTACTTC. The chain has TRBV10-2 and TRBJ2-7; TRBD1 agrees at 7 bases. The trim removed 6 bases at V and 0 bases at J, leaving 2 bases unmatched. There are 13 residues in the CDR3. Germline-derived CDR1 and CDR2 are WSHSY and SAAADI.

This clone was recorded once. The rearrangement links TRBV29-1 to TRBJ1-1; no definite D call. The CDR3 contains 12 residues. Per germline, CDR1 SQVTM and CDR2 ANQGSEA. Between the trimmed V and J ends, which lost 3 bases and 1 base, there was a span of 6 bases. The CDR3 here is CSVDGGNTEAFF. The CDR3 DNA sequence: TGCAGCGTTGATGGAGGGAACACTGAAGCTTTCTTT.

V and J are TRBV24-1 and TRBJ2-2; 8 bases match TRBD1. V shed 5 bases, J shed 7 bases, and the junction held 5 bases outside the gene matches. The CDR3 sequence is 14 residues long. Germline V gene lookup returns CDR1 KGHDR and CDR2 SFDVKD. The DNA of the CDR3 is TGTGCCACCAGTGGGACAGGGATTAACGGGGAGCTGTTTTTT. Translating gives CATSGTGINGELFF.

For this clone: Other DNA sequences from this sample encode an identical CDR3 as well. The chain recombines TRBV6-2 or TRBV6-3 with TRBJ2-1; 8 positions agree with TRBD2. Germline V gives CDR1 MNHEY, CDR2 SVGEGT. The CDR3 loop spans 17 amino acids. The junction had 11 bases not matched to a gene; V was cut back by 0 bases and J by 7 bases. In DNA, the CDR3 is TGTGCCAGCAGTTACTCTCCCCCGGGGGGGCTTTATAATGAGCAGTTCTTC. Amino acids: CASSYSPPGGLYNEQFF.

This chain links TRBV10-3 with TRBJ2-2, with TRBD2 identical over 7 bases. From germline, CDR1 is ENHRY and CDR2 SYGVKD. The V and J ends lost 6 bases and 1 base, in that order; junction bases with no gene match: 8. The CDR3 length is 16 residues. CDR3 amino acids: CAIRQTQRGNTGELFF. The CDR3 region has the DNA TGTGCCATCAGACAGACCCAGCGGGGGAACACCGGGGAGCTGTTTTTT.

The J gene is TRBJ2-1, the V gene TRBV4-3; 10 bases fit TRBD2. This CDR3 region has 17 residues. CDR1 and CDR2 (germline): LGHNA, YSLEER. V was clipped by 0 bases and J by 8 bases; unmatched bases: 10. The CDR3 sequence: CASSQENSGGAFDEQFF. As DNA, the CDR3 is TGCGCCAGCAGCCAAGAAAACAGCGGGGGGGCCTTCGATGAGCAGTTCTTC.

The CDR3 bases are TGTGCCAGCAGCTTAGGACTAGCGGGAGAAGAGACCCAGTACTTC. It codes for CASSLGLAGEETQYF. The chain combines TRBV7-8 with TRBJ2-5; TRBD2 matches at 12 bases. The V segment lost 1 base and the J segment 3 bases; nucleotides outside the gene matches: 0. The CDR3 consists of 15 residues. Germline assignment: CDR1 SGHVS and CDR2 FQNEAQ. Drawing the rest from reference TRBV7-8 and TRBJ2-5, the complete variable domain is GAGVSQSPRYKVAKRGQDVALRCDPISGHVSLFWYQQALGQGPEFLTYFQNEAQLDKSGLPSDRFFAERPEGSVSTLKIQRTQQEDSAVYLCASSLGLAGEETQYFGPGTRLLVL.

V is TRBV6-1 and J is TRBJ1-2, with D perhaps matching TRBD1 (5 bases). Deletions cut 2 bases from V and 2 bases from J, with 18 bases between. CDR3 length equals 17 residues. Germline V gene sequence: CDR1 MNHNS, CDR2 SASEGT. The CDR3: CASSETAGNPNNYGYTF. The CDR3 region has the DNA TGTGCCAGCAGTGAAACGGCAGGGAACCCTAACAACTATGGCTACACCTTC.

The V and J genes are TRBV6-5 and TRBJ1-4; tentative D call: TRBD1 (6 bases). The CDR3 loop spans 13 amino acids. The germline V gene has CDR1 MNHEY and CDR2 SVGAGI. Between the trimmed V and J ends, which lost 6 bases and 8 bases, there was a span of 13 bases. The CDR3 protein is CASRTRGVEKLFF. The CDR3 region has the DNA TGTGCCAGCAGGACCAGGGGAGTAGAAAAACTGTTTTTT.

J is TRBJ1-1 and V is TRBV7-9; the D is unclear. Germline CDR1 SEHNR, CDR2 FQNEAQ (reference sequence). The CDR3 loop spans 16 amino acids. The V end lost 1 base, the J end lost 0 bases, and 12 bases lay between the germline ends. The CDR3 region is CASSLGPRDVNTEAFF. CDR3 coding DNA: TGTGCCAGCAGCTTAGGCCCGAGGGATGTGAACACTGAAGCTTTCTTT.

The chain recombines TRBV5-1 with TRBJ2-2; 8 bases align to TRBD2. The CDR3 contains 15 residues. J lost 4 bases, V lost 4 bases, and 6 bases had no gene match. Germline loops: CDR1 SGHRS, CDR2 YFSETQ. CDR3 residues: CASSERGRITGELFF. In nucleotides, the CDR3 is TGCGCCAGCAGCGAGCGGGGGAGGATCACCGGGGAGCTGTTTTTT.

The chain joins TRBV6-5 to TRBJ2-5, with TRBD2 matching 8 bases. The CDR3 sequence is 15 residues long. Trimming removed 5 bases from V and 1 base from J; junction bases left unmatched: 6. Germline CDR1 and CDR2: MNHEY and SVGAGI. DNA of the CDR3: TGTGCCAGCAGTCTGCGGGGGGTAAGCCAAGAGACCCAGTACTTC. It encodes CASSLRGVSQETQYF.

The CDR3 sequence: CASSQDRGNFNYGYTF. The CDR3 DNA reads as TGTGCCAGCAGCCAAGACAGGGGGAATTTTAACTATGGCTACACCTTC. The chain has TRBV3-1 (or the pseudogene TRBV3-2) and TRBJ1-2, with 7 nucleotides matching TRBD1. The V segment lost 0 bases and the J segment 1 base; nucleotides outside the gene matches: 5. Germline V gives CDR1 LGHDT, CDR2 YNNKEL (reference sequence). The CDR3 is made up of 16 amino acids.

The CDR3 nucleotides are TGTGCCAGCAGAAGAACAGCGGGGGGGTTACAAGAGACCCAGTACTTC. Protein: CASRRTAGGLQETQYF. This chain joins TRBV2 and TRBJ2-5; 10 nucleotides agree with TRBD2. The CDR3 has 16 amino acids. Germline CDR1 reads SNHLY; CDR2 reads FYNNEI. V lost 6 bases to trimming and J lost 2 bases; unmatched junction nucleotides: 9.

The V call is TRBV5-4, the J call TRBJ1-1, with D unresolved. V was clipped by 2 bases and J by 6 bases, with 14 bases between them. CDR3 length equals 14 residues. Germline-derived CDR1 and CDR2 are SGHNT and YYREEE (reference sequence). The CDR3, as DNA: TGTGCCAGCAGCTTTGATCGGGGAATCTCTGAAGCTTTCTTT. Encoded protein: CASSFDRGISEAFF.

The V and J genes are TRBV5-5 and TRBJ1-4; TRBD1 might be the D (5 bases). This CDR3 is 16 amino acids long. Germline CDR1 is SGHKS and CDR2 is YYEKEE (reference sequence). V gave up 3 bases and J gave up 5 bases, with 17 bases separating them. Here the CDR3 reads CASSWGGPGLNEKLFF. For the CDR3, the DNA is TGTGCCAGCAGCTGGGGGGGACCTGGGTTGAATGAAAAACTGTTTTTT.

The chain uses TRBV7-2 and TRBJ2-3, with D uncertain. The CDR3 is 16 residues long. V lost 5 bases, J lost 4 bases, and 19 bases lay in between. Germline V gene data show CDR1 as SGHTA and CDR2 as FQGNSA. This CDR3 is CASSRLIRAPPDTQYF. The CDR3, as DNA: TGTGCCAGCAGCCGCTTGATCCGAGCGCCGCCAGATACGCAGTATTTT.

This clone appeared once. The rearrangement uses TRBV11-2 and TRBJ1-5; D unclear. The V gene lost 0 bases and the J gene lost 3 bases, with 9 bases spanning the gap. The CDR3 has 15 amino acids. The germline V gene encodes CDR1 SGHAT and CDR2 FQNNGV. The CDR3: CASSLDTGNNQPQHF. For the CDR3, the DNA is TGTGCCAGCAGCTTAGATACGGGGAACAATCAGCCCCAGCATTTT.

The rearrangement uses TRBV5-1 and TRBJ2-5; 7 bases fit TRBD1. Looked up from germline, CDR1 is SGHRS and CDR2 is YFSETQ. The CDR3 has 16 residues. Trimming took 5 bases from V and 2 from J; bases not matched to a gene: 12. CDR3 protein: CASRLTGTEKQETQYF. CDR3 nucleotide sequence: TGCGCCAGCAGACTCACCGGGACAGAAAAACAAGAGACCCAGTACTTC.

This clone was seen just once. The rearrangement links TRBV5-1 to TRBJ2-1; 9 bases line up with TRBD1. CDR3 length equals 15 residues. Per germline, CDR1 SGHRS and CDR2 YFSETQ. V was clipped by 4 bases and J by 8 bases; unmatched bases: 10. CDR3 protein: CASSPGTGFFDEQFF. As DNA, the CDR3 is TGCGCCAGCAGCCCCGGGACAGGGTTTTTCGATGAGCAGTTCTTC.

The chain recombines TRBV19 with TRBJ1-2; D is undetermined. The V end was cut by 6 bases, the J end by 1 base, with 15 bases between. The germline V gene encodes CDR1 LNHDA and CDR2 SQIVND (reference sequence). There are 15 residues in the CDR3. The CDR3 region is CASRLTIGINYGYTF. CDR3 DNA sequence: TGTGCCAGTAGACTTACGATCGGTATTAACTATGGCTACACCTTC.

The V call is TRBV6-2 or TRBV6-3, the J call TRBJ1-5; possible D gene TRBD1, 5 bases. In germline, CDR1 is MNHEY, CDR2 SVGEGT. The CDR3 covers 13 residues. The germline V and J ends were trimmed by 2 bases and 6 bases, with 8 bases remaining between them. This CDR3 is CASSYRGLQPQHF. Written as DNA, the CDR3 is TGTGCCAGCAGTTACAGGGGACTTCAGCCCCAGCATTTT.

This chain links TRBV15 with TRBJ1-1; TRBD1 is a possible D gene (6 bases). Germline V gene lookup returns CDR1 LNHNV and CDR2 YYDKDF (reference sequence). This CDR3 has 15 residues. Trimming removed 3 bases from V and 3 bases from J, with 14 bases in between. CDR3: CATSSLTTGYTEAFF. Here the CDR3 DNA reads TGTGCCACCAGCAGTCTTACTACAGGGTACACTGAAGCTTTCTTT.

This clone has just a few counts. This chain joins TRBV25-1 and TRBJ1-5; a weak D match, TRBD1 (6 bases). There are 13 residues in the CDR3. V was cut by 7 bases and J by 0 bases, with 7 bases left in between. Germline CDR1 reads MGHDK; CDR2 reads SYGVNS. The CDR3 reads CASTGDSNQPQHF. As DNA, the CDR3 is TGTGCCAGCACAGGGGATAGCAATCAGCCCCAGCATTTT.

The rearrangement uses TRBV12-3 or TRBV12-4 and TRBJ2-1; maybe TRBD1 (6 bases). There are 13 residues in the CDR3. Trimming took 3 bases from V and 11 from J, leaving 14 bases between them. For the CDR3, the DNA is TGTGCCAGCAGTTTCGGGACACCCAACCAGCAGTTCTTC. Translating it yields CASSFGTPNQQFF.

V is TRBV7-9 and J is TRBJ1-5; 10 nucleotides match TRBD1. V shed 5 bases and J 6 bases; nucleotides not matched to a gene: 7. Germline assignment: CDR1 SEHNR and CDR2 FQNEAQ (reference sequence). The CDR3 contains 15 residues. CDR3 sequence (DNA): TGTGCCAGCAGCCGGACAGGGGGGGACGGTCAGCCCCAGCATTTT. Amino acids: CASSRTGGDGQPQHF.

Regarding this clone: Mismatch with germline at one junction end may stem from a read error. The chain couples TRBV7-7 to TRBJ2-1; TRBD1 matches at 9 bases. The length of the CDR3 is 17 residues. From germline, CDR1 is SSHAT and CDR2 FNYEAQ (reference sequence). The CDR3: CASSLGTGLSSYNEQFF. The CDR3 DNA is TGTGCTAGCAGCCTAGGGACAGGGCTAAGCTCCTACAATGAGCAGTTCTTC.

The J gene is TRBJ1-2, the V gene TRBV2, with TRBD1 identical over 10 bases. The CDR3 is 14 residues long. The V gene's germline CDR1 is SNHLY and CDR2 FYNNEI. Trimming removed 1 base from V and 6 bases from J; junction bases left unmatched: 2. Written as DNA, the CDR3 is TGTGCCAGCAGTGAAGGGACAGGGGGTAATGGCTACACCTTC. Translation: CASSEGTGGNGYTF.